This TCR beta chain stems from a study of T cells after yellow fever vaccination. From the 5' RACE reads, TCRdb called clonotypes with MiXCR, one entry per CDR3 protein. The sample contains some 240,000 distinct CDR3 sequences, approximately 3.8% of which appear only once. The CDR3 has 17 residues. The V and J ends lost 0 bases and 2 bases, in that order; junction bases with no gene match: 8. Germline loops: CDR1 MNHEY, CDR2 SVGEGT. This clonotype was observed many times. The input for sequencing was PBMCs, taken 15 days after the yellow fever booster vaccination. This chain uses TRBV6-2 or TRBV6-3 with TRBJ2-7, with TRBD2 matching 9 bases. This TCR derives from a man between 18 and 35 years old who received the YFV17D yellow fever vaccine. In DNA, the CDR3 is TGTGCCAGCAGTTACTCTCAAGCGGGGGGCTCAACCTACGAGCAGTACTTC. It encodes CASSYSQAGGSTYEQYF.